This TCR beta chain was captured in a study of cytomegalovirus exposure and HLA in healthy donors. Study as a whole: A subsequent analysis reported that the 120 validation repertoires were produced on the same platform that had also been used for the roughly 700 first-cohort repertoires. Study-wide findings and caveats: Overall, about 160 TCR beta chains were annotated as cytomegalovirus-associated.

Sequenced by immunoSEQ multiplex PCR; TCRdb stores in-frame clones only, minus some. In the table there are 140,000 to 150,000 clones, 94% of which are singletons. Turning to this clone: Its cognate antigen is unknown.

The source is a man aged 18 to 29 in good health and CMV-seropositive. Sequencing input: PBMCs.

CDR3 in amino acids: CASSRTGTASGSTYNEQFF. CDR3 bases: TGCGCCAGCAGCCGAACCGGGACCGCAAGCGGGAGCACGTACAATGAGCAGTTCTTC. V gene TRBV4-1 combines with J gene TRBJ2-1, with 8 positions matching TRBD2. This CDR3 is 19 amino acids long. Germline assignment: CDR1 MGHRA and CDR2 YSYEKL. J gave up 4 bases and V 4 bases, and 18 bases lay outside the gene matches.